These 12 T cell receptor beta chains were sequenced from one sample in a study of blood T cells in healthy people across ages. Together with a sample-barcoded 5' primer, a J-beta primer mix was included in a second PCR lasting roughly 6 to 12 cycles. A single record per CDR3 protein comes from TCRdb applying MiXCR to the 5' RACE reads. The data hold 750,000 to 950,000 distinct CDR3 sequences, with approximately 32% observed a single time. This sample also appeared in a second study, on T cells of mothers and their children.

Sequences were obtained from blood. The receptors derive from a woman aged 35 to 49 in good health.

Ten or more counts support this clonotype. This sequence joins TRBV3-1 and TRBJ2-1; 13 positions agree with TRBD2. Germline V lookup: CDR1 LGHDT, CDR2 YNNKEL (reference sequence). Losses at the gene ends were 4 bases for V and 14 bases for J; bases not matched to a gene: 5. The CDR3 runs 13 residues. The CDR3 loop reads CASSLLAGGMKFF. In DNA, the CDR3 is TGTGCCAGCAGCCTACTAGCGGGGGGGATGAAGTTCTTC.

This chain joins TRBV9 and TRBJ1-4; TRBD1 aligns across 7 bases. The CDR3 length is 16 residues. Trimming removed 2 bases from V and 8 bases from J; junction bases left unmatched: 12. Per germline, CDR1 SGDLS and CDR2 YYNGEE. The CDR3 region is CASSVTQGVMGEKLFF. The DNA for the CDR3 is TGTGCCAGCAGCGTCACCCAGGGGGTCATGGGAGAAAAACTGTTTTTT.

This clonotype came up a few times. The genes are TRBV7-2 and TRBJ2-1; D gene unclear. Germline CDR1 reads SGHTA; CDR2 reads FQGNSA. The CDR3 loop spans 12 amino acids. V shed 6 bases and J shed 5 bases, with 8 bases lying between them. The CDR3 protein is CASRLLNNEQFF. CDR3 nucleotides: TGTGCCAGCAGATTACTCAACAATGAGCAGTTCTTC.

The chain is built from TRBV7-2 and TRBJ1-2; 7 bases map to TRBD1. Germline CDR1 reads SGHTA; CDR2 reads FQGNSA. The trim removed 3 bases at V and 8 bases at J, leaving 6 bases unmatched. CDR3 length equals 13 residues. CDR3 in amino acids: CASSFEGAGGYTF. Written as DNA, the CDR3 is TGTGCCAGCAGCTTTGAGGGGGCGGGCGGCTACACCTTC.

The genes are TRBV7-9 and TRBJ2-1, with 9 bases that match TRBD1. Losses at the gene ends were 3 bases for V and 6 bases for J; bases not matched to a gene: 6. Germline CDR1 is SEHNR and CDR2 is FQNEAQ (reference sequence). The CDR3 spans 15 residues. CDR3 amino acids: CASSFSETGGNEQFF. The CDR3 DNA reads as TGTGCCAGCAGCTTTTCGGAGACAGGGGGCAATGAGCAGTTCTTC. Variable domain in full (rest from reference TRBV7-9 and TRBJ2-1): DTGVSQNPRHKITKRGQNVTFRCDPISEHNRLYWYRQTLGQGPEFLTYFQNEAQLEKSRLLSDRFSAERPKGSFSTLEIQRTEQGDSAMYLCASSFSETGGNEQFFGPGTRLTVL.

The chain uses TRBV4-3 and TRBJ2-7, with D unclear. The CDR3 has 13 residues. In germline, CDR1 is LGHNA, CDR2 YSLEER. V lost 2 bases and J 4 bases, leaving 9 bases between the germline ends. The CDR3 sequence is CASSQTPGYEQYF. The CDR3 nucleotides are TGCGCCAGCAGCCAAACGCCAGGATACGAGCAGTACTTC.

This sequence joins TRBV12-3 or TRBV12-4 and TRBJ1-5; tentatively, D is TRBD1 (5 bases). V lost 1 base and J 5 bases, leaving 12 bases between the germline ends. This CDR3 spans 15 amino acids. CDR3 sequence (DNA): TGTGCCAGCAGTTTAGATGGGGCCGGGGATCAGCCCCAGCATTTT. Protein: CASSLDGAGDQPQHF.

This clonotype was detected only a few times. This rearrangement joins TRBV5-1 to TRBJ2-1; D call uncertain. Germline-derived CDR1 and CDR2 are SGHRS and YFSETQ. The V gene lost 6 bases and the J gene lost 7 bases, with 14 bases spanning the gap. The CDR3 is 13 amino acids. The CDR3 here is CASTPLAGNEQFF. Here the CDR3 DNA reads TGCGCCAGCACCCCATTAGCCGGGAATGAGCAGTTCTTC.

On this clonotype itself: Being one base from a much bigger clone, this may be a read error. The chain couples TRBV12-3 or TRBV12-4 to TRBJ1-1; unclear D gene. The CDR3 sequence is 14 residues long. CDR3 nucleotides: TGTGCCAGCAATTTATATGGCGGGAACACTGAAGCTTTCTTT. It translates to CASNLYGGNTEAFF.

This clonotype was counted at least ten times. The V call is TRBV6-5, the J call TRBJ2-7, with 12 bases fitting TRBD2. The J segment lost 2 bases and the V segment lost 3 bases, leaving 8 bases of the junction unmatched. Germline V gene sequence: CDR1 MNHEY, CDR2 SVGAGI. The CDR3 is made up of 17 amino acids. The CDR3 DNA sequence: TGTGCCAGCAGTTATGCCCCGCTAGCGGGGGGGCCCTACGAGCAGTACTTC. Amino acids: CASSYAPLAGGPYEQYF.

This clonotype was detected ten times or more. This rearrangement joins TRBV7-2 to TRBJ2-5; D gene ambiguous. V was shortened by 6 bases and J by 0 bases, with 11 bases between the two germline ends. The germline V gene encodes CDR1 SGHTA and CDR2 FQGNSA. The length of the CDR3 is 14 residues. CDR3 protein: CASSPTSYQETQYF. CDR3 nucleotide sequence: TGTGCCAGCAGTCCCACATCGTACCAAGAGACCCAGTACTTC.

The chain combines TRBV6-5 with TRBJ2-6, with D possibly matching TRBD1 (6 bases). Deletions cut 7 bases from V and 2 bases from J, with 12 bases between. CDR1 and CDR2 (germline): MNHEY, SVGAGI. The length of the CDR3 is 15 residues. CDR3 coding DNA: TGTGCCAGCACCCTACAGGGAGCTGGGGCCAACGTCCTGACTTTC. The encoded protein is CASTLQGAGANVLTF.